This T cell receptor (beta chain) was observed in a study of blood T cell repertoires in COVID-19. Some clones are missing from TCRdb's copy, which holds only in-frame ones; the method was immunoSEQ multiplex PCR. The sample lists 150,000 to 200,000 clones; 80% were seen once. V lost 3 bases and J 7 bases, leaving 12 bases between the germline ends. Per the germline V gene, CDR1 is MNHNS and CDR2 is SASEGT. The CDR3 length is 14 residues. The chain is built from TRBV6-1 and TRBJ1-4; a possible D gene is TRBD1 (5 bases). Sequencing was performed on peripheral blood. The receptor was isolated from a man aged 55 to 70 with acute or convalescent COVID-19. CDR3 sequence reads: CASSDSRALEKLFF. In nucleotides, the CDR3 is TGTGCCAGCAGTGATTCCAGGGCCCTTGAAAAACTGTTTTTT.